This T cell receptor (beta chain) was sequenced during a study of blood T cell repertoires in COVID-19 (TCRdb year 2020). Background for the entire study: Samples covering the acute and convalescent phases of COVID-19 were provided by collaborators in the United States, Italy and Spain. The prospective study material was composed of cDNA or gDNA derived from T cells, B-cell-depleted T cells, or PBMCs. Subjects who had been exposed to COVID-19, were actively infected with it, or had recovered from it provided the deeply sampled blood TCRbeta repertoires that made up the dataset. The repertoires were made available in a free public database intended to serve as a resource for research on the immune response to SARS-CoV-2. The samples were drawn from two sources: the first 160 participants of the ongoing ImmuneRACE study, and about 1,300 subjects contributed by 6 global collaborators. Nearly every sample came with metadata listing a de-identified subject ID, COVID-19 status, age in years and sex. HLA class I and class II types, where available, came from metadata supplied by the sample provider rather than from assay-based typing. General study outcomes and caveats: Clinical and demographic metadata were provided uncurated, with the amount varying by source and participant.

In the prospective study, participants were about 18 to 100 years old, resided in about two dozen geographic areas of the United States, and were enrolled through a virtual design. To assign participants to cohorts, the prospective study relied on clinical history that participants themselves reported in a screening survey and a study questionnaire. Recovered participants in ImmuneRACE Cohort 3 were defined by two consecutive negative NP/OP PCR tests, clearance by a healthcare professional, or resolution of symptoms. In the prospective study, whole blood, serum and a nasopharyngeal or oropharyngeal swab were collected from each participant by mobile phlebotomists. Participants in the prospective study had the option to provide additional blood draws and questionnaires over an approximately 2-month period. Blood samples from the prospective study were shipped frozen or at room temperature prior to DNA extraction.

Unmatched junction bases come to 5, with V trimmed by 0 bases and J by 9 bases. From the germline V gene, CDR1 is MGHRA and CDR2 is YSYEKL. The CDR3, cysteine through phenylalanine, is 14 amino acids long. Here the CDR3 DNA is all that survives: 42 bases in frame from base 1. Concerning this clone itself: The clone's antigen remains unknown. Base qualities were left out, and no much larger clone turns up one base away.

TCRbeta CDR3 regions were amplified from genomic DNA using the immunoSEQ Assay, a bias-controlled multiplex PCR. On the study's bioinformatics: The number of nucleated cells in each sample was estimated from the amplification of reference gene primers within the assay. To quantify the absolute abundance of each unique TCRbeta CDR3 rearrangement, sequence reads were collapsed and filtered. For each sample, productive Simpson clonality was calculated as the square root of Simpson's diversity index across productive rearrangements. The table comes from immuneACCESS by way of TCRdb, which keeps in-frame sequences with V and J called. Part of the clones is missing from these tables; in studies checked, under half for an unresolved V gene and the rest for unknown reasons. The DNA was the basis for D and trimming; V, J and clone size are from that table. This sample has about 190,000 clones in its table, and less than 85% of those were observed once. The ten most abundant clones make up approximately 3% of the sample.

The rearrangement combines TRBV4-1 with TRBJ2-1, and TRBD1 aligns with 7 junction nucleotides. Sequencing was carried out using PBMCs or T cells enriched from blood (not recorded which). The source is a woman under 40 who had recovered from COVID-19. The nucleotide sequence reads TGCGCCAGCAGCCAAGATGGAGGACAGGCTGAGCAGTTCTTC. Its coded protein is CASSQDGGQAEQFF.